These 26 T cell receptor beta chains came from one sample sequenced in a study of tumor-infiltrating lymphocytes in oesophageal squamous cell carcinoma. TCRdb independently ran MiXCR on the PCR reads; one entry per CDR3 protein. The table lists 13,000 or so distinct CDR3 sequences, 45% to 65% of them singletons. Material for sequencing was esophageal tumor tissue. Source of these receptors: a female donor with esophageal squamous cell carcinoma.

The chain carries TRBV7-2 and TRBJ2-3; TRBD2 matches at 9 bases. The CDR3 runs to 15 residues. Germline V lookup: CDR1 SGHTA, CDR2 FQGNSA. V shed 3 bases and J 4 bases; nucleotides not matched to a gene: 5. The CDR3 DNA reads as TGTGCCAGCAGCTTTGCTTTAGCGGGAGCAGATACGCAGTATTTT. It encodes CASSFALAGADTQYF.

This clonotype was seen ten or more times. V and J are TRBV27 and TRBJ1-2; the D gene is possibly TRBD1 (5 bases). This CDR3 is built from 17 residues. Per the germline V gene, CDR1 is MNHEY and CDR2 is SMNVEV (reference sequence). Trimming stripped 2 bases from V and 2 bases from J, with 18 bases between. The CDR3 DNA follows: TGTGCCAGCAGTTTAAGGGGTTCAGGAGGGTTCAACTATGGCTACACCTTC. Its protein is CASSLRGSGGFNYGYTF.

The CDR3 loop reads CASSQTSIETQYF. CDR3 sequence (DNA): TGTGCCAGCAGTCAGACTAGCATCGAGACCCAGTACTTC. The chain combines TRBV6-1 with TRBJ2-3, with 7 bases identical to TRBD2. The J call may be incorrect, as the DNA end agrees better with TRBJ2-5. The germline gives CDR1 MNHNS, CDR2 SASEGT. CDR3 length: 13 amino acids.

This clonotype was found once. The rearrangement uses TRBV7-3 and TRBJ2-3; D not resolved. The J call is in doubt because the DNA end fits TRBJ2-2 better. Germline loops: CDR1 SGHTA, CDR2 FQGTGA. The CDR3 sequence is 13 residues long. CDR3 sequence: CASSLHEAGELFF. For the CDR3, the DNA is TGTGCCAGCAGCTTACACGAGGCCGGGGAGCTGTTTTTT.

This clonotype showed up many times. A read error is possible here, since a much larger clone lies one base away. The chain carries TRBV7-9 and TRBJ2-5; 11 bases align to TRBD2. The CDR3 extends over 16 amino acids. After removal of 5 bases from V and 11 bases from J, the junction contained 16 bases not matched to a gene. Germline V gives CDR1 SEHNR, CDR2 FQNEAQ (reference sequence). CDR3 DNA: TGTGCCAGCAGCCCCGTTAGCGGGGGGGCCTACAATGAGCAGTACTTC. As protein: CASSPVSGGAYNEQYF.

This clonotype has at least ten counts. An end of the junction does not agree with germline; a read error may underlie this. The V and J genes are TRBV4-3 and TRBJ1-4; D is unclear. The CDR3 is 13 amino acids. Germline V gene sequence: CDR1 LGHNA, CDR2 YSLEER. This CDR3 is CASSQGPKNKLFF. DNA of the CDR3: TGCGCCAGCAGTCAAGGACCAAAGAACAAACTGTTTTTT.

CDR3: CASSPDQGQGQTQYF. CDR3 nucleotide sequence: TGTGCCAGCAGCCCAGACCAGGGGCAGGGGCAGACCCAGTACTTC. V is TRBV7-2 and J is TRBJ2-1, with TRBD1 as a possible D gene (6 bases). The J call may be incorrect, as the DNA end agrees better with TRBJ2-5. The CDR3 consists of 15 residues. CDR1 is SGHTA and CDR2 is FQGNSA in the germline V gene.

This chain uses TRBV7-2 with TRBJ2-4; 8 nucleotides align to TRBD2. The DNA end is a closer match to TRBJ2-1, so the J assignment may be wrong. The germline V gene encodes CDR1 SGHTA and CDR2 FQGNSA. The CDR3 consists of 15 residues. The CDR3 nucleotides are TGTGCCAGCAGCTTTGGGACTAGTGTCGCCAATGAGCAGTTCTTC. As protein: CASSFGTSVANEQFF.

This clonotype was counted at least ten times. The chain has TRBV19 and TRBJ1-5, with D unclear. V lost 3 bases and J 3 bases, leaving 6 bases between the germline ends. The length of the CDR3 is 13 residues. The V gene's germline CDR1 is LNHDA and CDR2 SQIVND (reference sequence). This chain's CDR3 is CASSMMFNQPQHF. The DNA for the CDR3 is TGTGCCAGTAGTATGATGTTCAATCAGCCCCAGCATTTT.

This clonotype was counted ten times or more. Since a much larger clone is just one base distant, this may be a read error. The chain recombines TRBV7-9 with TRBJ2-1; a weak D match, TRBD2 (7 bases). CDR3 length: 14 amino acids. V gave up 4 bases and J gave up 10 bases, with 17 bases separating them. Germline CDR1 SEHNR, CDR2 FQNEAQ (reference sequence). The DNA of the CDR3 is TGTGCCAGCAGCTGGGGGGGCAGTTCCTACGAGCAGTTCTTC. It yields the protein CASSWGGSSYEQFF.

This clonotype was found many times. This rearrangement joins TRBV20-1 to TRBJ2-3; D is ambiguous. Germline V gives CDR1 DFQATT, CDR2 SNEGSKA (reference sequence). The CDR3 length is 14 residues. V lost 1 base, J lost 2 bases, and 10 bases lay in between. Written as DNA, the CDR3 is TGCAGTGCTAGAGGGCAGCTTGACACAGATACGCAGTATTTT. It is translated as CSARGQLDTDTQYF.

This clonotype has a handful of counts. The conserved closing phenylalanine or tryptophan is absent in this CDR3, likely reflecting a read error. Because the CDR3's place on the DNA is in doubt, the DNA is left out and the CDR3 is given as listed by TCRdb. The CDR3 sequence is CASSLSRTYEQYFGS. This rearrangement joins TRBV7-8 to TRBJ2-7. Termini included, the CDR3 measures 15 amino acids. The germline CDR1 and CDR2 sequences are SGHVS and FQNEAQ.

V gene TRBV7-8 combines with J gene TRBJ2-7; 10 nucleotides line up with TRBD1. Per germline, CDR1 SGHVS and CDR2 FQNEAQ. Trimming cost V 5 bases and J 6 bases; bases outside gene matches: 10. The CDR3 has 15 residues. DNA of the CDR3: TGTGCCAGCAGCCCGGGCCGGGACAGGGGCGGCGAGCAGTACTTC. This sequence encodes CASSPGRDRGGEQYF.

This chain uses TRBV6-5 with TRBJ2-2, with 9 bases that match TRBD1. Germline CDR1 reads MNHEY; CDR2 reads SVGAGI. After removal of 4 bases from V and 5 bases from J, the junction contained 5 bases not matched to a gene. CDR3 length: 15 residues. The CDR3 is CASSSPGTGTGELFF. The CDR3, as DNA: TGTGCCAGCAGTTCCCCCGGGACAGGGACCGGGGAGCTGTTTTTT.

This clonotype was observed at least ten times. The chain links TRBV12-3 or TRBV12-4 to TRBJ2-7; 9 bases are a match to TRBD2. This CDR3 is built from 14 residues. V lost 6 bases to trimming and J lost 5 bases; unmatched junction nucleotides: 8. CDR3 nucleotide sequence: TGTGCCAGCAGGCGGGTAGCGGGAGCGAACGAGCAGTACTTC. Its protein product is CASRRVAGANEQYF.

The chain links TRBV10-2 to TRBJ1-1; D is undetermined. Germline V CDR1 and CDR2: WSHSY, SAAADI. This CDR3 contains 13 residues. Trimming took off 4 bases at V and 1 base at J, with 7 bases between the two ends. CDR3 coding DNA: TGCGCCAGCAGTGGGTCAGCGAACACTGAAGCTTTCTTT. It encodes CASSGSANTEAFF.

This clonotype was counted at least ten times. V is TRBV28 and J is TRBJ2-1, with 7 bases aligning to TRBD2. In germline, CDR1 is MDHEN, CDR2 SYDVKM. After removal of 6 bases from V and 7 bases from J, the junction contained 12 bases not matched to a gene. The CDR3 is 15 amino acids. The CDR3 DNA reads as TGTGCCAGCAGAAAACTCGGTGGCGGGGGTAATGAGCAGTTCTTC. Protein product: CASRKLGGGGNEQFF. Together with reference TRBV28 and TRBJ2-1, the CDR3 gives the full variable domain: DVKVTQSSRYLVKRTGEKVFLECVQDMDHENMFWYRQDPGLGLRLIYFSYDVKMKEKGDIPEGYSVSREKKERFSLILESASTNQTSMYLCASRKLGGGGNEQFFGPGTRLTVL.

This sequence joins TRBV7-2 and TRBJ2-5, with D possibly TRBD1 on 6 matching bases. Germline V gives CDR1 SGHTA, CDR2 FQGNSA. The length of the CDR3 is 16 residues. Between the trimmed V and J ends, which lost 5 bases and 2 bases, there was a span of 18 bases. The CDR3 spells CASSNPRTAGQETQYF. In nucleotides, the CDR3 is TGTGCCAGCAGCAACCCAAGGACAGCCGGTCAAGAGACCCAGTACTTC.

This clonotype was found a few times. The conserved phenylalanine or tryptophan normally closing the CDR3 is absent here, so this likely arose from a read error. It is unclear where the CDR3 begins or ends on the DNA, so no DNA is shown, and the CDR3 is as TCRdb lists it. The gene calls are TRBV7-9 and TRBJ2-1; TRBD2 reflects the table's D call only, with no check against the DNA. The germline V gene encodes CDR1 SEHNR and CDR2 FQNEAQ (reference sequence). The CDR3 length equals 10 residues, ends included. The CDR3 loop reads CASSLDRASG.

This clonotype occurred a few times. As DNA, the CDR3 is TGTGCCAGCAGCTTAACTAGCTCCTACAATGAGCAGTTCTTC. Encoded protein: CASSLTSSYNEQFF. This chain joins TRBV7-3 and TRBJ2-1; D call uncertain. The V end was cut by 0 bases, the J end by 0 bases, with 3 bases between. Looked up from germline, CDR1 is SGHTA and CDR2 is FQGTGA. The CDR3 runs 14 residues.

The chain couples TRBV7-2 to TRBJ2-5; TRBD1 matches 7 bases. With 2 bases clipped from V and 6 bases from J, the junction kept 6 bases outside the gene matches. Germline V gene data show CDR1 as SGHTA and CDR2 as FQGNSA. The CDR3 runs to 14 residues. CDR3 loop: CASSLPQGYQTQYF. CDR3 DNA: TGTGCCAGCAGCTTACCACAGGGGTACCAGACCCAGTACTTC.

This clonotype is termed medium-sized. Here the CDR3 DNA reads TGTGCCAGCAGTAGACAGGTCTCGTCGGGTCAGCCCCAGCATTTT. This gives the protein CASSRQVSSGQPQHF. V and J are TRBV28 and TRBJ1-5, with a weak D call TRBD1 (6 bases). The CDR3 has 15 amino acids. V was pared by 5 bases and J by 6 bases, with 17 bases between. Germline CDR1 and CDR2: MDHEN and SYDVKM.

The V gene is TRBV7-3, the J gene TRBJ2-1; D remains ambiguous. Judging by the DNA end, TRBJ2-7 fits better; the J call may be wrong. This CDR3 is 15 amino acids long. Germline loops: CDR1 SGHTA, CDR2 FQGTGA. The chain's CDR3 is CASSLGRSSYNEQYF. The DNA for the CDR3 is TGTGCCAGCAGCTTAGGCCGTAGCTCCTACAATGAGCAGTACTTC.

CDR3 sequence reads: CASSLGPGGETQYF. The CDR3 DNA follows: TGTGCCAGCAGCTTAGGCCCAGGGGGAGAGACCCAGTACTTC. J is TRBJ2-4 and V is TRBV7-2, with TRBD1 matching 7 bases. Matching the DNA end better, TRBJ2-5 makes the J call doubtful. The CDR3 contains 14 residues. CDR1 and CDR2 from the germline V gene are SGHTA and FQGNSA.

This clonotype was observed a handful of times. This rearrangement joins TRBV11-2 to TRBJ2-1, with D tentatively TRBD2 (5 bases). CDR1 is SGHAT and CDR2 is FQNNGV in the germline V gene. The length of the CDR3 is 17 residues. V was cut by 0 bases and J by 1 base, with 13 bases left in between. The CDR3 sequence: CASSLDRGLLSYNEQFF. The CDR3 nucleotides read TGTGCCAGCAGCTTAGATCGCGGACTCCTTTCCTACAATGAGCAGTTCTTC.

This clonotype was found a few times. The chain has TRBV7-2 and TRBJ1-1; D gene uncertain. CDR3 length: 13 residues. V was shortened by 2 bases and J by 1 base, with 5 bases between the two germline ends. Germline lookup yields CDR1 SGHTA and CDR2 FQGNSA. The CDR3 here is CASSLFENTEAFF. The CDR3 region has the DNA TGTGCCAGCAGCTTATTTGAGAACACTGAAGCTTTCTTT.